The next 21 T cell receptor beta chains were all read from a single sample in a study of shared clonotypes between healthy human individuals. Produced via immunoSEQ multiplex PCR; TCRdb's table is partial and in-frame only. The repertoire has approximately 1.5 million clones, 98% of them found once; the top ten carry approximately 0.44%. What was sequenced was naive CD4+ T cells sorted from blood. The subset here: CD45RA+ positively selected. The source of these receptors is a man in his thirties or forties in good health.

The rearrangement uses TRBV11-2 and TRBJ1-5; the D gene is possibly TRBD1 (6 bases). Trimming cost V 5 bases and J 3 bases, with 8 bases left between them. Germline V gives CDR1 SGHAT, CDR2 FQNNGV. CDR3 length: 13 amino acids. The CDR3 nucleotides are TGTGCCAGCAGCGGACAGTTCAATCAGCCCCAGCATTTT. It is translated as CASSGQFNQPQHF.

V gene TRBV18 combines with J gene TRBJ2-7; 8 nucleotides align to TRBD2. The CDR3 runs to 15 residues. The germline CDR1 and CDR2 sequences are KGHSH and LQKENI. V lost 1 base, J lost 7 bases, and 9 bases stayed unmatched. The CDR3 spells CASSPQGTSVLEQYF. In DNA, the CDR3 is TGTGCCAGCTCACCACAGGGGACTAGTGTTCTGGAGCAGTACTTC.

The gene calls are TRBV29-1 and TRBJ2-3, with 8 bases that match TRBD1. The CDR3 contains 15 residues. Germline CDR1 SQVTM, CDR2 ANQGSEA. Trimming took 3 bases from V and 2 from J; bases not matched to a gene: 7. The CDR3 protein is CSVELGTGHTDTQYF. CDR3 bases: TGCAGCGTTGAGTTAGGGACAGGCCACACAGATACGCAGTATTTT.

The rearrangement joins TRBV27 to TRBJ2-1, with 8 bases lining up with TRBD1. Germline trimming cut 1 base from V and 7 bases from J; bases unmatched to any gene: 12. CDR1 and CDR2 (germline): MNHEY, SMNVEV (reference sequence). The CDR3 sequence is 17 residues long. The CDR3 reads CASSLFLDRVIPNEQFF. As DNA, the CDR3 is TGTGCCAGCAGTTTATTCTTGGACAGGGTAATTCCGAATGAGCAGTTCTTC.

The CDR3 spells CASSEPDKSYEQYF. The DNA of the CDR3 is TGCGCCAGCAGTGAGCCAGATAAATCCTACGAGCAGTACTTC. This chain links TRBV10-1 with TRBJ2-7; D remains ambiguous. V lost 2 bases, J lost 1 base, and 9 bases lay in between. CDR1 WNHNN and CDR2 SYGVQD come from the germline V gene (reference sequence). CDR3 length: 14 residues.

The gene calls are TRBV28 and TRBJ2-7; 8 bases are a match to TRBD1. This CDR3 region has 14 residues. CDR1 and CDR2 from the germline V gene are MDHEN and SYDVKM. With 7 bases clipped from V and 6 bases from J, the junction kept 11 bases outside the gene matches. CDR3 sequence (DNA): TGTGCCAGCATCGCCGGACAGGGCGCAGGCGAGCAGTACTTC. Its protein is CASIAGQGAGEQYF.

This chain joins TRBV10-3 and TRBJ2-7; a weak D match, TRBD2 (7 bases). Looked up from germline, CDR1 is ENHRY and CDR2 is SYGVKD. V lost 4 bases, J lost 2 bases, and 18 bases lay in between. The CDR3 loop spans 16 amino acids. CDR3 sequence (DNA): TGTGCCATCAGTGGATCTTTCAGGGGACTACCCTACGAGCAGTACTTC. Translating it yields CAISGSFRGLPYEQYF.

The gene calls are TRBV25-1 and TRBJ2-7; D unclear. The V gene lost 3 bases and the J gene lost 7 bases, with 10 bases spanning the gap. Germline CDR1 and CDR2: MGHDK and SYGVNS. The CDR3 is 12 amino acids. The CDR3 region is CASSDSRLEQYF. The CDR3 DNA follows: TGTGCCAGCAGTGATTCCCGTCTGGAGCAGTACTTC.

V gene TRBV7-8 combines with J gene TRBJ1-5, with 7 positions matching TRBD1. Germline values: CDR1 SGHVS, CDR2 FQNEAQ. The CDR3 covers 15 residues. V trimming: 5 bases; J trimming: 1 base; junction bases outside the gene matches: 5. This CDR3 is CASSPTGLSNQPQHF. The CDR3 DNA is TGTGCCAGCAGCCCGACAGGGTTAAGCAATCAGCCCCAGCATTTT.

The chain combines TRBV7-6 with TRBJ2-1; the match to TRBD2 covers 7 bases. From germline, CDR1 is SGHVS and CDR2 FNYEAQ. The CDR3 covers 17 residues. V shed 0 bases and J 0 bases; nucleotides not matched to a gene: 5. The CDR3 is CASSLALLAASYNEQFF. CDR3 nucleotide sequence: TGTGCCAGCAGCTTAGCGCTCCTAGCGGCCTCCTACAATGAGCAGTTCTTC.

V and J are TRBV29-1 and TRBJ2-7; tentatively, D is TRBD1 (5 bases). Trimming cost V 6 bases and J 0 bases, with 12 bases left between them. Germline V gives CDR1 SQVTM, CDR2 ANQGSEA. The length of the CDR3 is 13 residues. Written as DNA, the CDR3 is TGCAGCGTAGTCGACAGTAACTCCTACGAGCAGTACTTC. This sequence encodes CSVVDSNSYEQYF.

Here the CDR3 DNA reads TGCAGCGCTCTGGGACTAGCGGGATCCGGGGAGCTGTTTTTT. This codes for CSALGLAGSGELFF. V is TRBV29-1 and J is TRBJ2-2; 13 bases match TRBD2. The junction had 5 bases not matched to a gene; V was cut back by 7 bases and J by 6 bases. The CDR3 sequence is 14 residues long. In germline, CDR1 is SQVTM, CDR2 ANQGSEA.

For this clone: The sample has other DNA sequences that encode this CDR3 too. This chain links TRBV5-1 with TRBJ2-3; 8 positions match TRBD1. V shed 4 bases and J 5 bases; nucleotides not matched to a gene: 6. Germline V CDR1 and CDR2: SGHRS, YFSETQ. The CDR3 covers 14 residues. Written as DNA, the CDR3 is TGCGCCAGCAGCCCTGGACAGGGTGGAGATACGCAGTATTTT. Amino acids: CASSPGQGGDTQYF.

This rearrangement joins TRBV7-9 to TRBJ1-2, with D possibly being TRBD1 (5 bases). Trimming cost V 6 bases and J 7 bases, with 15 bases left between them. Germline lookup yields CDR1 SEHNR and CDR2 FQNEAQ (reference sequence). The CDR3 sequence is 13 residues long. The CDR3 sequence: CASSLNEGTGYTF. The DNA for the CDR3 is TGTGCCAGCAGTCTAAACGAGGGGACTGGCTACACCTTC.

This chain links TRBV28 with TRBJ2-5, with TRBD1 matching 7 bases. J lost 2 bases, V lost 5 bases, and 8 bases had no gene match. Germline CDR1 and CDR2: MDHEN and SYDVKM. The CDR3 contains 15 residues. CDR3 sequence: CASSPRTGTQETQYF. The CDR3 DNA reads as TGTGCCAGCAGTCCCCGGACAGGAACACAAGAGACCCAGTACTTC.

The CDR3 DNA reads TGTGCCAGCAGCTTGGAAACTAGCGGGAGGGTTGAGACCCAGTACTTC. Protein sequence: CASSLETSGRVETQYF. The chain combines TRBV5-6 with TRBJ2-5; TRBD2 aligns across 13 bases. Germline CDR1 SGHDT, CDR2 YYEEEE. V dropped 0 bases and J dropped 5; count of bases not matched to a gene: 4. This CDR3 has 16 residues.

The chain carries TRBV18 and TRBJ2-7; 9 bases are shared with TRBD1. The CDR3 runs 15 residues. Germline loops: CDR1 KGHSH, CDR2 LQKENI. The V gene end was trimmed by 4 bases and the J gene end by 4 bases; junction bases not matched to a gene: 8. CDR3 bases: TGTGCCAGCTCACAGCGGACAGGGGAGAGGTACGAGCAGTACTTC. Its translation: CASSQRTGERYEQYF. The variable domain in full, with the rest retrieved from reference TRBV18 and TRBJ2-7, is NAGVMQNPRHLVRRRGQEARLRCSPMKGHSHVYWYRQLPEEGLKFMVYLQKENIIDESGMPKERFSAEFPKEGPSILRIQQVVRGDSAAYFCASSQRTGERYEQYFGPGTRLTVT.

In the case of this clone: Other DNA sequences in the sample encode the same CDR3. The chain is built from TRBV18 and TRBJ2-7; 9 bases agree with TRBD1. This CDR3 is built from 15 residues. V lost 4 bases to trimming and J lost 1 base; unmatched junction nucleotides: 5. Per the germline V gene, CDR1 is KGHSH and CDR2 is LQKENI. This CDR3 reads CASSRGTGSSYEQYF. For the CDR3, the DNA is TGTGCCAGCTCACGTGGGACAGGGAGTTCCTACGAGCAGTACTTC.

This chain's CDR3 is CASSMVDRSNQPQHF. The CDR3 bases are TGTGCCAGTAGTATGGTGGACAGGAGTAATCAGCCCCAGCATTTT. The genes are TRBV19 and TRBJ1-5; 7 bases line up with TRBD1. With 3 bases clipped from V and 4 bases from J, the junction kept 6 bases outside the gene matches. The germline gives CDR1 LNHDA, CDR2 SQIVND (reference sequence). The CDR3 covers 15 residues.

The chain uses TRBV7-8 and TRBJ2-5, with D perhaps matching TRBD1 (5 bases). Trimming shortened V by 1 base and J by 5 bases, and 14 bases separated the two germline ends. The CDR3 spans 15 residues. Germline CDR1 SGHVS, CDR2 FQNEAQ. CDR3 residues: CASSLEAGFGETQYF. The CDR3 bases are TGTGCCAGCAGCTTAGAGGCAGGGTTCGGGGAGACCCAGTACTTC.

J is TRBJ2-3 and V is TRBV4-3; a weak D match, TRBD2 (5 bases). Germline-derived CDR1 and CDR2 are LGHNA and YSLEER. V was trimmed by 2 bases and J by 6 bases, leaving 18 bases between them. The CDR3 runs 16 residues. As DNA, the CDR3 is TGCGCCAGCAGCCAAAATACCCCCCCGGTAGCGGATACGCAGTATTTT. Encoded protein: CASSQNTPPVADTQYF.